The 27 T cell receptor beta chains in this list originate from one sample, sequenced in a study of blood T cell repertoires in COVID-19. Profiling relied on immunoSEQ multiplex PCR, and the TCRdb table lists in-frame clones only, not all of them. There are about 250,000 clones in the sample; roughly 84% occur only once, and less than 2% lies in the top ten. The specimen sequenced was peripheral blood. The receptors were sampled from a woman between 35 and 50 years old who had recovered from COVID-19.

This chain connects TRBV3-1 (or the pseudogene TRBV3-2) to TRBJ2-3; D call uncertain. CDR1 is LGHDT and CDR2 is YNNKEL in the germline V gene (reference sequence). V was clipped by 1 base and J by 6 bases, with 5 bases between them. The CDR3 has 12 amino acids. CDR3 loop: CASSQVVDTQYF. The DNA of the CDR3 is TGTGCCAGCAGCCAAGTAGTTGATACGCAGTATTTT.

J is TRBJ1-1 and V is TRBV11-3, with TRBD1 matching over 7 bases. Germline values: CDR1 SGHNT, CDR2 YENEEA. The trim removed 5 bases at V and 4 bases at J, leaving 13 bases unmatched. The CDR3 length is 16 residues. The CDR3 DNA reads as TGTGCCAGCAGCCCTCGGGACAGCCCGACTGGCACTGAAGCTTTCTTT. Amino acid sequence: CASSPRDSPTGTEAFF.

This chain connects TRBV27 to TRBJ2-1; 11 nucleotides agree with TRBD1. There are 12 residues in the CDR3. Germline V gene sequence: CDR1 MNHEY, CDR2 SMNVEV (reference sequence). The V and J ends lost 1 base and 14 bases, in that order; junction bases with no gene match: 1. Here the CDR3 DNA reads TGTGCCAGCAGTTTATGGGGACAGGGGGAGTTCTTC. Its translation is CASSLWGQGEFF.

CDR3 DNA sequence: TGTGCCAGCAGCCTAGGACAGGGCGAAGAGACCCAGTACTTC. It codes for CASSLGQGEETQYF. This chain links TRBV5-5 with TRBJ2-5; TRBD1 matches 8 bases. V was pared by 4 bases and J by 3 bases, with 5 bases of the junction left unmatched. CDR1 SGHKS and CDR2 YYEKEE come from the germline V gene (reference sequence). The CDR3 loop spans 14 amino acids.

The chain employs TRBV7-3 and TRBJ2-5; 7 bases align to TRBD2. The V segment lost 5 bases and the J segment 4 bases; nucleotides outside the gene matches: 16. This CDR3 region has 17 residues. Germline V gene sequence: CDR1 SGHTA, CDR2 FQGTGA. This chain's CDR3 is CASSPWARGGGRETQYF. The CDR3 DNA reads TGTGCCAGCAGCCCGTGGGCGCGCGGGGGAGGGCGAGAGACCCAGTACTTC.

The V gene is TRBV7-9, the J gene TRBJ2-7; a weak D match, TRBD1 (6 bases). V was pared by 1 base and J by 7 bases, with 20 bases between. Germline CDR1 SEHNR, CDR2 FQNEAQ (reference sequence). CDR3 length: 16 residues. CDR3 loop: CASSLGGGQRLGEQYF. Written as DNA, the CDR3 is TGTGCCAGCAGCTTAGGAGGGGGACAACGCTTAGGGGAGCAGTACTTC.

The chain employs TRBV13 and TRBJ2-4; TRBD1 is a possible D gene (5 bases). Germline V CDR1 and CDR2: PRHDT, FYEKMQ (reference sequence). V lost 3 bases to trimming and J lost 3 bases, with 9 bases between them. This CDR3 spans 14 amino acids. In DNA form, the CDR3 reads TGTGCCAGCAGCTTGCGACAGATCAAAAACATTCAGTACTTC. Its translation: CASSLRQIKNIQYF.

V is TRBV6-1 and J is TRBJ1-2; D may be TRBD1 (5 bases). Trimming took off 3 bases at V and 6 bases at J, with 11 bases between the two ends. Germline CDR1 MNHNS, CDR2 SASEGT. The CDR3 contains 13 residues. CDR3 region: CASSDRESDGYTF. DNA of the CDR3: TGTGCCAGCAGTGACAGGGAATCGGATGGCTACACCTTC.

V and J are TRBV11-2 and TRBJ1-3; D is unclear. The CDR3 consists of 18 residues. CDR1 SGHAT and CDR2 FQNNGV come from the germline V gene. V was cut by 1 base and J by 0 bases, with 16 bases left in between. The DNA for the CDR3 is TGTGCCAGCAGCTTAGGGGAGTATTGGATGCGCTCTGGAAACACCATATATTTT. This sequence encodes CASSLGEYWMRSGNTIYF.

CDR3 amino acids: CASSSRQGSGNTIYF. CDR3 sequence (DNA): TGTGCCAGCAGCTCCCGACAGGGCTCTGGAAACACCATATATTTT. The chain recombines TRBV3-1 (or the pseudogene TRBV3-2) with TRBJ1-3, with 7 bases that match TRBD1. This CDR3 spans 15 amino acids. Germline trimming cut 5 bases from V and 0 bases from J; bases unmatched to any gene: 4. CDR1 is LGHDT, CDR2 YNNKEL, per germline (reference sequence).

The rearrangement joins TRBV10-3 to TRBJ2-1; TRBD1 matches at 7 bases. Germline V CDR1 and CDR2: ENHRY, SYGVKD. The ends lost 0 bases at V and 1 base at J; junction bases unmatched: 3. The CDR3 loop spans 16 amino acids. In DNA form, the CDR3 reads TGTGCCATCAGTGAGTCGTTGACAGGGTCCTACAATGAGCAGTTCTTC. Protein product: CAISESLTGSYNEQFF.

The chain has TRBV10-3 and TRBJ2-1; 8 bases are a match to TRBD1. V dropped 5 bases and J dropped 3; count of bases not matched to a gene: 6. The CDR3 is made up of 15 amino acids. In germline, CDR1 is ENHRY, CDR2 SYGVKD. As DNA, the CDR3 is TGTGCCATCAGTAAGGACAGGGAGGACTACAATGAGCAGTTCTTC. It codes for CAISKDREDYNEQFF.

V is TRBV3-1 (or the pseudogene TRBV3-2) and J is TRBJ1-5; possible D gene TRBD1, 6 bases. Germline assignment: CDR1 LGHDT and CDR2 YNNKEL (reference sequence). V was shortened by 0 bases and J by 0 bases, with 9 bases between the two germline ends. This CDR3 has 16 residues. CDR3 nucleotide sequence: TGTGCCAGCAGCCAAGAATGGGGGCATAGCAATCAGCCCCAGCATTTT. Protein product: CASSQEWGHSNQPQHF.

The gene calls are TRBV5-1 and TRBJ1-5; no clear D gene. V gave up 0 bases and J gave up 4 bases, with 8 bases separating them. CDR1 and CDR2 from the germline V gene are SGHRS and YFSETQ. This CDR3 region has 14 residues. The CDR3 region is CASSLAGTNQPQHF. The CDR3 DNA follows: TGCGCCAGCAGCTTGGCCGGTACTAATCAGCCCCAGCATTTT. The full variable domain, rest sourced from reference TRBV5-1 and TRBJ1-5, is KAGVTQTPRYLIKTRGQQVTLSCSPISGHRSVSWYQQTPGQGLQFLFEYFSETQRNKGNFPGRFSGRQFSNSRSEMNVSTLELGDSALYLCASSLAGTNQPQHFGDGTRLSIL.

The chain couples TRBV11-3 to TRBJ2-3, with D possibly being TRBD2 (6 bases). This CDR3 is built from 15 residues. The V and J ends lost 6 bases and 7 bases respectively, with 20 bases between them. Germline V lookup: CDR1 SGHNT, CDR2 YENEEA. The CDR3 DNA is TGTGCCAGCAGAGGTTGGAGCTCGGGGGAGCATACGCAGTATTTT. It yields the protein CASRGWSSGEHTQYF. The variable domain in full, with the rest retrieved from reference TRBV11-3 and TRBJ2-3, is EAGVVQSPRYKIIEKKQPVAFWCNPISGHNTLYWYLQNLGQGPELLIRYENEEAVDDSQLPKDRFSAERLKGVDSTLKIQPAELGDSAVYLCASRGWSSGEHTQYFGPGTRLTVL.

The CDR3 region is CASSYRRETGSRVNSPLHF. The DNA for the CDR3 is TGTGCCAGCAGTTACCGCCGCGAGACAGGGTCGAGGGTAAATTCACCCCTCCACTTT. This chain links TRBV6-2 or TRBV6-3 with TRBJ1-6; 7 bases are shared with TRBD1. The CDR3 spans 19 residues. From germline, CDR1 is MNHEY and CDR2 SVGEGT. Trimming took 2 bases from V and 7 from J; bases not matched to a gene: 17.

The V call is TRBV19, the J call TRBJ2-2; 7 bases line up with TRBD1. This CDR3 is 13 amino acids long. V dropped 8 bases and J dropped 4; count of bases not matched to a gene: 4. Germline V gene sequence: CDR1 LNHDA, CDR2 SQIVND (reference sequence). Written as DNA, the CDR3 is TGTGCCAGTGGGAACAGGGGCACCGGGGAGCTGTTTTTT. Translating it yields CASGNRGTGELFF. The full variable domain, completed using reference TRBV19 and TRBJ2-2, is DGGITQSPKYLFRKEGQNVTLSCEQNLNHDAMYWYRQDPGQGLRLIYYSQIVNDFQKGDIAEGYSVSREKKESFPLTVTSAQKNPTAFYLCASGNRGTGELFFGEGSRLTVL.

This sequence joins TRBV11-3 and TRBJ2-7; 7 bases are a match to TRBD2. CDR1 is SGHNT and CDR2 is YENEEA in the germline V gene. J was trimmed by 3 bases and V by 5 bases; bases with no gene match: 4. The CDR3 contains 13 residues. This CDR3 reads CASSPGGNYEQYF. The CDR3 DNA reads TGTGCCAGCAGCCCCGGGGGGAACTACGAGCAGTACTTC. The full variable domain, with the rest looked up from reference TRBV11-3 and TRBJ2-7, is EAGVVQSPRYKIIEKKQPVAFWCNPISGHNTLYWYLQNLGQGPELLIRYENEEAVDDSQLPKDRFSAERLKGVDSTLKIQPAELGDSAVYLCASSPGGNYEQYFGPGTRLTVT.

This chain connects TRBV2 to TRBJ2-7; possible D gene TRBD2, 6 bases. CDR1 and CDR2 (germline): SNHLY, FYNNEI. Trimming removed 2 bases from V and 2 bases from J, with 10 bases in between. The CDR3 covers 14 residues. CDR3 coding DNA: TGTGCCAGCAGTGAATCGGGGGATGCCTACGAGCAGTACTTC. Its translation is CASSESGDAYEQYF.

This clone was seen a few times. The chain has TRBV7-8 and TRBJ2-5; D is unclear. CDR1 and CDR2 from the germline V gene are SGHVS and FQNEAQ. This CDR3 has 15 amino acids. V was clipped by 3 bases and J by 4 bases, with 15 bases between them. The CDR3 bases are TGTGCCAGCAGCTTGGAAAGGTTGTCGGGAGAGACCCAGTACTTC. Protein sequence: CASSLERLSGETQYF.

The genes are TRBV19 and TRBJ2-3; 11 bases fit TRBD1. The CDR3 length is 14 residues. Germline CDR1 LNHDA, CDR2 SQIVND (reference sequence). V gave up 6 bases and J gave up 4 bases; unmatched junction bases: 3. The CDR3: CASRDRGQADTQYF. DNA for the CDR3: TGTGCCAGTAGGGACAGGGGGCAAGCAGATACGCAGTATTTT.

V is TRBV2 and J is TRBJ1-5; D remains ambiguous. Germline assignment: CDR1 SNHLY and CDR2 FYNNEI. V was shortened by 2 bases and J by 13 bases, with 9 bases between the two germline ends. This CDR3 region has 11 residues. The CDR3 DNA follows: TGTGCCAGCAGTGAATATGAGTTGCAGCATTTT. Translated: CASSEYELQHF.

V gene TRBV15 combines with J gene TRBJ2-5; perhaps TRBD2 as D (5 bases). The V end lost 0 bases, the J end lost 5 bases, and 16 bases lay between the germline ends. Germline V lookup: CDR1 LNHNV, CDR2 YYDKDF (reference sequence). The CDR3 is made up of 16 amino acids. CDR3 sequence: CATSRDNPGSRETQYF. CDR3 bases: TGTGCCACCAGCAGAGATAATCCGGGGAGTCGTGAGACCCAGTACTTC.

This clone was detected once. The chain uses TRBV2 and TRBJ1-4, with D unclear. Per germline, CDR1 SNHLY and CDR2 FYNNEI. The V and J ends lost 6 bases and 7 bases respectively, with 12 bases between them. The CDR3 covers 13 residues. Written as DNA, the CDR3 is TGTGCCAGCAGCTTAGGACTCGGTGAAAAACTGTTTTTT. Amino acid sequence: CASSLGLGEKLFF.

V gene TRBV7-9 combines with J gene TRBJ2-1; TRBD2 aligns across 15 bases. The germline gives CDR1 SEHNR, CDR2 FQNEAQ (reference sequence). V lost 0 bases and J lost 5; bases outside the gene matches: 5. The CDR3 is 18 residues long. DNA for the CDR3: TGTGCCAGCAGCTTAGCGTGGACTAGCGGGGGGGCCGACAATGAGCAGTTCTTC. Translated, it gives CASSLAWTSGGADNEQFF.

This chain joins TRBV7-9 and TRBJ2-1; 13 positions match TRBD2. V lost 5 bases and J lost 6; bases outside the gene matches: 4. The germline V gene encodes CDR1 SEHNR and CDR2 FQNEAQ (reference sequence). This CDR3 has 15 residues. The CDR3 bases are TGTGCCAGCAGCCTTAGACTAGCGGGGGGCAATGAGCAGTTCTTC. Its protein is CASSLRLAGGNEQFF.

This clone was seen a single time. The chain uses TRBV3-1 (or the pseudogene TRBV3-2) and TRBJ2-1; D remains ambiguous. The germline V gene has CDR1 LGHDT and CDR2 YNNKEL (reference sequence). This CDR3 is 15 amino acids long. V was shortened by 1 base and J by 7 bases, with 14 bases between the two germline ends. CDR3 sequence reads: CASSQVESLVNEQFF. In DNA, the CDR3 is TGTGCCAGCAGCCAAGTGGAGAGTCTGGTGAATGAGCAGTTCTTC.